These 26 T cell receptor beta chains came from one sample sequenced in a study of shared clonotypes between healthy human individuals. Using immunoSEQ multiplex PCR, the repertoire was profiled, and TCRdb retains in-frame clones only, with some absent. The table lists 550,000 to 700,000 clones, roughly 72% of them singletons, with 1.5% to 2% in the top ten. Sequenced sample: memory CD4+ T cells sorted from blood. Subset denoted: CD45RA-negative fraction. The receptors derive from a woman aged 25-40 years in good health.

V and J are TRBV4-1 and TRBJ2-1, with 7 bases fitting TRBD2. The CDR3 length is 11 residues. Germline assignment: CDR1 MGHRA and CDR2 YSYEKL. V was pared by 2 bases and J by 13 bases, with 2 bases of the junction left unmatched. The CDR3 sequence: CASSQLAEQFF. The CDR3 DNA sequence: TGCGCCAGCAGCCAACTAGCGGAACAGTTCTTC.

The chain joins TRBV27 to TRBJ2-1, with TRBD2 matching over 11 bases. Germline loops: CDR1 MNHEY, CDR2 SMNVEV (reference sequence). The V and J ends lost 0 bases and 8 bases, in that order; junction bases with no gene match: 9. The CDR3 runs to 17 residues. DNA of the CDR3: TGTGCCAGCAGTTTATCCCCAACTAGCGGGAGCGTGTATGAGCAGTTCTTC. Protein: CASSLSPTSGSVYEQFF.

This clone was seen more than once but under ten times. The rearrangement links TRBV28 to TRBJ2-7; perhaps TRBD2 as D (7 bases). Looked up from germline, CDR1 is MDHEN and CDR2 is SYDVKM. This CDR3 is 15 amino acids long. The ends were cut back, 7 bases at V and 1 base at J, with 17 bases in the middle. The CDR3 DNA follows: TGTGCCAGCAAGGGGGGGCAAACAGGGTCCTACGAGCAGTACTTC. Translation gives CASKGGQTGSYEQYF.

This clone occurred a few times. CDR3 DNA: TGTGCCAGCAGCTCAACGGGCACTGAGCAGTTCTTC. Its protein product is CASSSTGTEQFF. The J gene is TRBJ2-1, the V gene TRBV7-9; D not resolved. The germline V and J ends were trimmed by 4 bases and 9 bases, with 10 bases remaining between them. Germline CDR1 reads SEHNR; CDR2 reads FQNEAQ (reference sequence). This CDR3 spans 12 amino acids.

CDR3 residues: CASSLAGMRGRGNTGELFF. The DNA for the CDR3 is TGTGCCAGCAGCTTAGCTGGGATGAGGGGGCGCGGTAACACCGGGGAGCTGTTTTTT. The V call is TRBV11-2, the J call TRBJ2-2; TRBD1 agrees at 7 bases. The junction had 13 bases not matched to a gene; V was cut back by 1 base and J by 2 bases. CDR1 and CDR2 (germline): SGHAT, FQNNGV. The CDR3 consists of 19 residues.

V is TRBV28 and J is TRBJ2-7; TRBD1 is a possible D gene (5 bases). This CDR3 region has 13 residues. Germline V gene lookup returns CDR1 MDHEN and CDR2 SYDVKM. The V end lost 6 bases, the J end lost 7 bases, and 16 bases lay between the germline ends. The chain's CDR3 is CASSSHHDSEQYF. The DNA for the CDR3 is TGTGCCAGCAGCTCTCACCACGACAGTGAGCAGTACTTC.

CDR3 amino acids: CASSQDRAGNQPQHF. The CDR3 nucleotides read TGTGCCAGCAGCCAAGATCGGGCCGGGAATCAGCCCCAGCATTTT. The gene calls are TRBV4-2 and TRBJ1-5, with no clear D. Trimming took 0 bases from V and 4 from J, leaving 10 bases between them. The CDR3 sequence is 15 residues long. In germline, CDR1 is LGHNA, CDR2 YNFKEQ.

This chain connects TRBV29-1 to TRBJ2-7; D call uncertain. V gave up 3 bases and J gave up 5 bases, with 14 bases separating them. This CDR3 has 13 residues. Germline V gives CDR1 SQVTM, CDR2 ANQGSEA. The CDR3 sequence: CSVDGGRPNEQYF. DNA of the CDR3: TGCAGCGTTGATGGCGGCCGTCCCAACGAGCAGTACTTC.

On this clone: Different DNA sequences within this sample yield the same CDR3. The rearrangement joins TRBV6-1 to TRBJ2-7; D possibly corresponds to TRBD2 (6 bases). Per germline, CDR1 MNHNS and CDR2 SASEGT. CDR3 length: 15 residues. Trimming took 2 bases from V and 4 from J, leaving 15 bases between them. The CDR3 protein is CASSEPGLADYEQYF. The DNA for the CDR3 is TGTGCCAGCAGTGAACCGGGACTGGCAGATTACGAGCAGTACTTC.

The J gene is TRBJ2-7, the V gene TRBV29-1, with 11 bases identical to TRBD2. Unmatched junction bases numbered 4, after V lost 2 bases and J lost 4 bases. The CDR3 covers 14 residues. CDR1 and CDR2 (germline): SQVTM, ANQGSEA. Written as DNA, the CDR3 is TGCAGCGTTGAAATGACTAGCGGGAAATACGAGCAGTACTTC. It encodes CSVEMTSGKYEQYF.

V and J are TRBV5-1 and TRBJ2-7; 9 nucleotides agree with TRBD1. From germline, CDR1 is SGHRS and CDR2 YFSETQ. V trimming: 5 bases; J trimming: 6 bases; junction bases outside the gene matches: 12. The CDR3 sequence is 15 residues long. The CDR3 loop reads CASRPGDRDSGEQYF. CDR3 coding DNA: TGCGCCAGCAGACCGGGGGACAGGGACAGCGGCGAGCAGTACTTC.

The count of this clone is one. The CDR3 DNA follows: TGCGCCAGCAGCCCTAAAACGGCTCCGGCGGGAGGGTATTACAATGAGCAGTTCTTC. It encodes CASSPKTAPAGGYYNEQFF. J is TRBJ2-1 and V is TRBV4-1, with 9 bases lining up with TRBD2. Germline V gene sequence: CDR1 MGHRA, CDR2 YSYEKL. V shed 4 bases and J 4 bases; nucleotides not matched to a gene: 17. The CDR3 contains 19 residues.

The chain is built from TRBV28 and TRBJ2-1, with D unclear. CDR1 is MDHEN, CDR2 SYDVKM, per germline. This CDR3 has 12 residues. Trimming stripped 1 base from V and 11 bases from J, with 9 bases between. CDR3 DNA sequence: TGTGCCAGCAGTTTATCAGGACGGCAGCAGTTCTTC. Protein product: CASSLSGRQQFF. The full variable domain, rest sourced from reference TRBV28 and TRBJ2-1, is DVKVTQSSRYLVKRTGEKVFLECVQDMDHENMFWYRQDPGLGLRLIYFSYDVKMKEKGDIPEGYSVSREKKERFSLILESASTNQTSMYLCASSLSGRQQFFGPGTRLTVL.

The chain carries TRBV7-8 and TRBJ2-2, with D tentatively TRBD1 (6 bases). CDR1 and CDR2 (germline): SGHVS, FQNEAQ. The CDR3 consists of 16 residues. V lost 6 bases, J lost 0 bases, and 14 bases lay in between. CDR3 nucleotides: TGTGCCAGCAGGAGATGGGGGACACCGAACACCGGGGAGCTGTTTTTT. The encoded protein is CASRRWGTPNTGELFF.

The chain joins TRBV7-3 to TRBJ2-3; D unclear. The germline V and J ends were trimmed by 5 bases and 5 bases, with 8 bases remaining between them. CDR3 length: 12 residues. Per germline, CDR1 SGHTA and CDR2 FQGTGA. The CDR3 region is CASSNRRDTQYF. The CDR3 DNA sequence: TGTGCCAGCAGCAACCGTAGAGATACGCAGTATTTT.

In its sample, this clone was seen many times. This chain uses TRBV19 with TRBJ2-7, with TRBD2 matching over 8 bases. Per germline, CDR1 LNHDA and CDR2 SQIVND (reference sequence). Trimming removed 6 bases from V and 2 bases from J; junction bases left unmatched: 12. The CDR3 runs 16 residues. In nucleotides, the CDR3 is TGTGCCAGTAGCCCCGGCGGGACTAGAACTACCTACGAGCAGTACTTC. It is translated as CASSPGGTRTTYEQYF. Full variable domain (missing parts from reference TRBV19 and TRBJ2-7): DGGITQSPKYLFRKEGQNVTLSCEQNLNHDAMYWYRQDPGQGLRLIYYSQIVNDFQKGDIAEGYSVSREKKESFPLTVTSAQKNPTAFYLCASSPGGTRTTYEQYFGPGTRLTVT.

This chain connects TRBV7-9 to TRBJ2-2, with 11 bases identical to TRBD2. Germline V gene data show CDR1 as SEHNR and CDR2 as FQNEAQ (reference sequence). CDR3 length: 17 amino acids. J was trimmed by 5 bases and V by 5 bases; bases with no gene match: 10. The CDR3, as DNA: TGTGCCAGCAGCCCGAAGGCGGCTAGCGGGGGGACCGGGGAGCTGTTTTTT. Amino acid sequence: CASSPKAASGGTGELFF.

The gene calls are TRBV28 and TRBJ1-2, with 7 bases matching TRBD1. The CDR3 has 13 amino acids. The ends lost 11 bases at V and 7 bases at J; junction bases unmatched: 13. In germline, CDR1 is MDHEN, CDR2 SYDVKM. The CDR3 region has the DNA TGTGCCGCAGTTAGGGACAGTTCAGGTGGCTACACCTTC. Translating gives CAAVRDSSGGYTF.

The chain has TRBV6-1 and TRBJ2-5; D is unresolved. This CDR3 has 13 residues. V dropped 1 base and J dropped 8 bases, with 11 bases sitting between them. Germline values: CDR1 MNHNS, CDR2 SASEGT. The CDR3 DNA is TGTGCCAGCAGTGAAGGGACCTGGGATACCCAGTACTTC. It codes for CASSEGTWDTQYF.

The chain carries TRBV19 and TRBJ2-1; 11 bases align to TRBD1. V lost 5 bases to trimming and J lost 3 bases; unmatched junction nucleotides: 9. CDR3 length: 17 amino acids. Germline-derived CDR1 and CDR2 are LNHDA and SQIVND (reference sequence). Written as DNA, the CDR3 is TGTGCCAGTAGTTGGAACTCCGGGACAGGGGGCTACAATGAGCAGTTCTTC. Translating it yields CASSWNSGTGGYNEQFF. Based on the CDR3 plus reference TRBV19 and TRBJ2-1, the full variable domain is DGGITQSPKYLFRKEGQNVTLSCEQNLNHDAMYWYRQDPGQGLRLIYYSQIVNDFQKGDIAEGYSVSREKKESFPLTVTSAQKNPTAFYLCASSWNSGTGGYNEQFFGPGTRLTVL.

V gene TRBV6-5 combines with J gene TRBJ2-7; TRBD1 agrees at 7 bases. Germline-derived CDR1 and CDR2 are MNHEY and SVGAGI. Trimming cost V 6 bases and J 4 bases; bases outside gene matches: 0. The CDR3 is 11 residues long. The CDR3 bases are TGTGCCAGCAGCAGGGGGTACGAGCAGTACTTC. This encodes CASSRGYEQYF.

In its sample, this clone was seen once. The chain links TRBV5-6 to TRBJ2-7; D gene ambiguous. The CDR3 totals 12 residues. Germline-derived CDR1 and CDR2 are SGHDT and YYEEEE. Trimming pared 4 bases from V and 6 bases from J, leaving 11 bases between. CDR3 DNA: TGTGCCAGCAGCCGTTCAGGATCCGAGCAGTACTTC. Its protein is CASSRSGSEQYF.

V is TRBV5-1 and J is TRBJ2-7; D ambiguous. The CDR3 loop spans 15 amino acids. V was pared by 0 bases and J by 2 bases, with 12 bases between. Germline V gives CDR1 SGHRS, CDR2 YFSETQ. The CDR3 is CASSLAPDSPYEQYF. The CDR3 coding sequence is TGCGCCAGCAGCTTGGCCCCCGACTCTCCCTACGAGCAGTACTTC.

This clone was seen just once. The rearrangement links TRBV2 to TRBJ2-2; the D gene is possibly TRBD1 (6 bases). The germline gives CDR1 SNHLY, CDR2 FYNNEI. CDR3 length: 16 amino acids. V dropped 2 bases and J dropped 1 base, with 11 bases sitting between them. CDR3 protein: CASSEPGQLNTGELFF. CDR3 nucleotides: TGTGCCAGCAGTGAACCTGGACAGCTGAACACCGGGGAGCTGTTTTTT.

This chain joins TRBV27 and TRBJ1-5; D unresolved. This CDR3 has 12 amino acids. Germline V lookup: CDR1 MNHEY, CDR2 SMNVEV (reference sequence). Trimming shortened V by 5 bases and J by 3 bases, and 5 bases separated the two germline ends. CDR3 protein: CASSPHNQPQHF. In DNA form, the CDR3 reads TGTGCCAGCAGTCCTCACAATCAGCCCCAGCATTTT.

V is TRBV5-1 and J is TRBJ2-7, with a possible D match to TRBD1 (6 bases). V lost 0 bases and J lost 4, with 11 bases in between. CDR3 length: 14 residues. Germline V lookup: CDR1 SGHRS, CDR2 YFSETQ. CDR3 sequence reads: CASSLALTGYEQYF. For the CDR3, the DNA is TGCGCCAGCAGCTTGGCCTTAACAGGGTACGAGCAGTACTTC.